This is a list of T cell receptor beta chains from one sample in a study of blood T cell repertoires in COVID-19. Sequencing used immunoSEQ multiplex PCR; TCRdb keeps in-frame clones, though not all of them. The profile covers about 250,000 clones, with 70% to 85% appearing a single time and about 9% taken by the ten largest. The sample taken for sequencing was peripheral blood. The receptors come from an older man with acute or convalescent COVID-19. CDR3s include the opening cysteine and the closing phenylalanine or tryptophan. The D gene is left open where the match is weak. Only part of the rows carry a size: once, few, many, or a class if the clone is expanded.

TRBD1 | TRBJ1-5 | TRBV13 | NA | CASSKQGAMGNQPQHF | TGTGCCAGCAGCAAACAGGGGGCGATGGGCAATCAGCCCCAGCATTTT
TRBD1 | TRBJ1-1 | TRBV5-1 | NA | CASTQGGVQDTEAFF | TGCGCCAGCACGCAAGGGGGCGTTCAGGACACTGAAGCTTTCTTT
TRBD1 | TRBJ1-2 | TRBV25-1 | NA | CASRGQGAYGYTF | TGTGCCAGCAGGGGACAGGGTGCCTATGGCTACACCTTC
NA | TRBJ1-3 | TRBV5-1 | NA | CASSFGGENTIYF | TGCGCCAGCAGCTTCGGGGGGGAAAACACCATATATTTT
TRBD1 | TRBJ1-6 | TRBV27 | few | CASSYQGVNNSPLHF | TGTGCCAGCAGTTACCAGGGGGTGAATAATTCACCCCTCCACTTT
NA | TRBJ1-5 | TRBV5-4 | NA | CASSLGPREGPQHF | TGTGCCAGCAGCTTGGGGCCGAGGGAAGGGCCCCAGCATTTT
TRBD2 | TRBJ2-3 | TRBV27 | NA | CASLPGTSGGSGTQYF | TGTGCCAGCCTACCTGGGACTAGCGGGGGGTCGGGTACGCAGTATTTT
TRBD1 | TRBJ1-2 | TRBV9 | NA | CASSAGGPSGYTF | TGTGCCAGCAGCGCAGGGGGACCCAGTGGCTACACCTTC
NA | TRBJ1-1 | TRBV7-2 | NA | CASSLTGWEAFF | TGTGCCAGCAGCTTAACGGGGTGGGAAGCTTTCTTT
NA | TRBJ1-2 | TRBV29-1 | NA | CSVYGERSYGYTF | TGCAGCGTTTACGGAGAACGTAGCTATGGCTACACCTTC
NA | TRBJ1-2 | TRBV7-2 | NA | CASSKNTVSYGYTF | TGTGCCAGCAGCAAGAACACCGTGTCCTATGGCTACACCTTC
NA | TRBJ2-7 | TRBV7-2 | few | CASSLAGGSSYEQYF | TGTGCCAGCAGCTTAGCAGGGGGAAGCTCCTACGAGCAGTACTTC
NA | TRBJ1-2 | TRBV7-8 | NA | CASSSRQALRSGYTF | TGTGCCAGCAGCTCGAGACAGGCGTTAAGATCTGGCTACACCTTC
NA | TRBJ1-2 | TRBV3-1/TRBV3-2 | once | CASSQHTGGFYGYTF | TGTGCCAGCAGCCAACACACAGGCGGTTTCTATGGCTACACCTTC
TRBD1 | TRBJ1-2 | TRBV10-3 | NA | CAISGQGYDGYTF | TGTGCCATCAGTGGACAGGGTTATGATGGCTACACCTTC
TRBD1 | TRBJ2-1 | TRBV28 | few | CASSRLGTGYNEQFF | TGTGCCAGCAGTCGCCTCGGGACAGGGTACAATGAGCAGTTCTTC
NA | TRBJ1-1 | TRBV30 | few | CAWSVDSIPEAFF | TGTGCCTGGAGTGTAGACTCGATCCCTGAAGCTTTCTTT
TRBD2 | TRBJ2-3 | TRBV10-3 | NA | CAISKAGPPVDTQYF | TGTGCCATCAGTAAAGCGGGGCCCCCAGTAGATACGCAGTATTTT
TRBD2 | TRBJ2-7 | TRBV6-6 | NA | CASSYQSGGPYEQYF | TGTGCCAGCAGTTACCAAAGCGGGGGCCCCTACGAGCAGTACTTC
TRBD1 | TRBJ1-1 | TRBV27 | NA | CASSPQQGLNTEAFF | TGTGCCAGCAGTCCTCAACAGGGGTTGAACACTGAAGCTTTCTTT
NA | TRBJ1-4 | TRBV5-8 | NA | CASNRVSQKLFF | TGTGCCAGCAACCGGGTTTCCCAAAAACTGTTTTTT
TRBD2 | TRBJ2-1 | TRBV11-3 | NA | CASSLAGTSGSRNEQFF | TGTGCCAGCAGCTTAGCCGGGACTAGCGGGAGTAGGAATGAGCAGTTCTTC
TRBD1 | TRBJ2-7 | TRBV6-5 | NA | CASSYAAGGPYEQYF | TGTGCCAGCAGTTACGCGGCAGGGGGCCCCTACGAGCAGTACTTC
TRBD1 | TRBJ1-2 | TRBV7-8 | NA | CASSNRQGLNYGYTF | TGTGCCAGCAGCAACAGACAGGGTTTGAACTATGGCTACACCTTC
TRBD1 | TRBJ2-1 | TRBV3-1/TRBV3-2 | NA | CASSQDRAGGNEQFF | TGTGCCAGCAGCCAAGATAGGGCAGGGGGTAATGAGCAGTTCTTC
NA | TRBJ2-4 | TRBV11-2 | NA | CASSLLALGGWDKNIQYF | TGTGCCAGCAGCTTACTCGCCCTAGGGGGATGGGACAAAAACATTCAGTACTTC
TRBD2 | TRBJ2-3 | TRBV5-1 | NA | CASSLLAGGTDTQYF | TGCGCCAGCAGCCTGCTAGCGGGGGGCACAGATACGCAGTATTTT
TRBD1 | TRBJ2-7 | TRBV2 | NA | CASRGGQASYEQYF | TGTGCCAGCAGGGGGGGACAGGCTTCCTACGAGCAGTACTTC
NA | TRBJ1-1 | TRBV6-5 | NA | CASSQGLEAFF | TGTGCCAGCAGCCAGGGTTTGGAAGCTTTCTTT
NA | TRBJ2-2 | TRBV7-2 | NA | CASSRRGGANTGELFF | TGTGCCAGCAGCCGCCGGGGCGGGGCTAACACCGGGGAGCTGTTTTTT
TRBD1 | TRBJ2-5 | TRBV28 | once | CASSAGTGVQETQYF | TGTGCCAGCAGTGCCGGGACAGGGGTACAAGAGACCCAGTACTTC
NA | TRBJ1-1 | TRBV28 | NA | CASSFPLEVGTEAFF | TGTGCCAGCAGTTTCCCCCTTGAGGTGGGCACTGAAGCTTTCTTT
NA | TRBJ2-3 | TRBV1 | NA | CTSSHMRESSTDTQYF | TGCACCAGCAGCCATATGCGGGAGAGTAGCACAGATACGCAGTATTTT
NA | TRBJ2-1 | TRBV11-3 | NA | CASSPLSGPYNEQFF | TGTGCCAGCAGCCCTCTTAGCGGCCCCTACAATGAGCAGTTCTTC
TRBD2 | TRBJ2-7 | TRBV19 | NA | CASSIEGAGPYEQYF | TGTGCCAGTAGTATAGAAGGAGCGGGACCCTACGAGCAGTACTTC
NA | TRBJ2-1 | TRBV18 | NA | CASSQRTGYNEQFF | TGTGCCAGCTCCCAGAGGACGGGGTACAATGAGCAGTTCTTC
TRBD1 | TRBJ2-7 | TRBV19 | once | CASSIQQGVSYEQYF | TGTGCCAGTAGTATCCAACAGGGGGTTTCCTACGAGCAGTACTTC
NA | TRBJ2-5 | TRBV21-1 | NA | CASSKRTDLQETQYF | TGTGCCAGCAGCAAAAGGACAGACCTCCAAGAGACCCAGTACTTC
TRBD1 | TRBJ2-7 | TRBV7-3 | NA | CASSSQGAGSYEQYF | TGTGCCAGCAGCTCACAGGGGGCTGGCTCCTACGAGCAGTACTTC
NA | TRBJ1-2 | TRBV15 | NA | CATSRVDRNNYGYTF | TGTGCCACCAGCAGAGTTGACAGAAATAACTATGGCTACACCTTC
TRBD1 | TRBJ1-1 | TRBV6-6 | once | CASVPGQGAKAFF | TGTGCCAGCGTTCCGGGACAGGGGGCAAAAGCTTTCTTT
TRBD1 | TRBJ1-5 | TRBV27 | NA | CASRGTGRQPQHF | TGTGCCAGTCGAGGGACAGGGCGGCAGCCCCAGCATTTT